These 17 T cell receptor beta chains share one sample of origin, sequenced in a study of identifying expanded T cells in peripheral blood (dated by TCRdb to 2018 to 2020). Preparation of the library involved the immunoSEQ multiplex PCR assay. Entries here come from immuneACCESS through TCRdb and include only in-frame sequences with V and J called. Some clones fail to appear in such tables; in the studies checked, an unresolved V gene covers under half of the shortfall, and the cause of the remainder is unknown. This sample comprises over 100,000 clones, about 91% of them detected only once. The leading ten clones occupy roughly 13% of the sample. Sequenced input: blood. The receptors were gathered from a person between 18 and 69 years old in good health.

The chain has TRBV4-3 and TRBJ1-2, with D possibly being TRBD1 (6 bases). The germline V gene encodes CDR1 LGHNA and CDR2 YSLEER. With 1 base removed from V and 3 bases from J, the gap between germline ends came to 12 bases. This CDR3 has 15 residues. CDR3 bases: TGCGCCAGCAGCCAAGTGACAGGAGGTGACTATGGCTACACCTTC. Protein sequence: CASSQVTGGDYGYTF.

DNA of the CDR3: TGTGCCAGTTCCGGGACGGGGAGTTCACCCCTCCACTTT. It encodes CASSGTGSSPLHF. The V call is TRBV7-2, the J call TRBJ1-6; maybe TRBD1 (5 bases). The CDR3 extends over 13 amino acids. Germline V gene sequence: CDR1 SGHTA, CDR2 FQGNSA. Trimming cost V 9 bases and J 9 bases, with 15 bases left between them. Full variable domain (rest looked up from reference TRBV7-2 and TRBJ1-6): GAGVSQSPSNKVTEKGKDVELRCDPISGHTALYWYRQSLGQGLEFLIYFQGNSAPDKSGLPSDRFSAERTGGSVSTLTIQRTQQEDSAVYLCASSGTGSSPLHFGNGTRLTVT.

The CDR3 bases are TGCGCCAGCAGCTTGGCAGCGGGAGACCTGGATACGCAGTATTTT. It yields the protein CASSLAAGDLDTQYF. The chain joins TRBV5-1 to TRBJ2-3; 8 bases map to TRBD2. V shed 0 bases, J shed 6 bases, and the junction held 6 bases outside the gene matches. Germline CDR1 SGHRS, CDR2 YFSETQ. This CDR3 spans 15 amino acids.

In DNA form, the CDR3 reads TGTGCCAGCAGTGAATCTACGCGCCCTAACTATGGCTACACCTTC. It codes for CASSESTRPNYGYTF. This chain uses TRBV25-1 with TRBJ1-2; D gene ambiguous. The CDR3 loop spans 15 amino acids. CDR1 is MGHDK, CDR2 SYGVNS, per germline. The ends were cut back, 1 base at V and 0 bases at J, with 9 bases in the middle.

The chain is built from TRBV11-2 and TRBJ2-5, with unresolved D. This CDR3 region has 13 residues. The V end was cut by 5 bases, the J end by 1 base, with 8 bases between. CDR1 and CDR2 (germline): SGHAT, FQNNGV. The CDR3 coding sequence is TGTGCCAGCAGCCCAGACATCCAAGAGACCCAGTACTTC. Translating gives CASSPDIQETQYF.

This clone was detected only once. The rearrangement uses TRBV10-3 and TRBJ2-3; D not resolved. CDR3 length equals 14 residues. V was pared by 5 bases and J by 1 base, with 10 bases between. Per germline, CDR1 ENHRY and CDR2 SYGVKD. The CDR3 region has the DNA TGTGCCATCAGTAGGACGGCCGGCACAGATACGCAGTATTTT. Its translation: CAISRTAGTDTQYF.

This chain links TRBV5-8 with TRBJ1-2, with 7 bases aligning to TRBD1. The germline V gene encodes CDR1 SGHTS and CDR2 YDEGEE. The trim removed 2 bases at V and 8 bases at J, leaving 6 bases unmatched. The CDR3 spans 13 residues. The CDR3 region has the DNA TGTGCCAGCAGCTTCGACAGGGTTGGAGGCTACACCTTC. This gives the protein CASSFDRVGGYTF.

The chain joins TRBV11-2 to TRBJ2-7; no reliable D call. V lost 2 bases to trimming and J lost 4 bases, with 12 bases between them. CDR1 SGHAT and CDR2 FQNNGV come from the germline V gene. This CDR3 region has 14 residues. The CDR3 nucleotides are TGTGCCAGCAGCTTATCAGGATCCGCGTACGAGCAGTACTTC. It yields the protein CASSLSGSAYEQYF.

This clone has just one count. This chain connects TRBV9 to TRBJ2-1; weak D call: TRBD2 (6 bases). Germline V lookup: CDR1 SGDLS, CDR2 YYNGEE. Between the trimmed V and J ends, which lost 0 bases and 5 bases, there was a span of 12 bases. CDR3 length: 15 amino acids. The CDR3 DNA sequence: TGTGCCAGCAGCGTAGTTGCGGGGATTGACAATGAGCAGTTCTTC. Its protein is CASSVVAGIDNEQFF.

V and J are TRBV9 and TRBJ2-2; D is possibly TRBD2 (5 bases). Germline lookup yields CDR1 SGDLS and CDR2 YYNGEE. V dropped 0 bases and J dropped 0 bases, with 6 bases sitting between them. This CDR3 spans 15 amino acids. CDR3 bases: TGTGCCAGCAGCGTAGTACTAGCGAACACCGGGGAGCTGTTTTTT. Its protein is CASSVVLANTGELFF.

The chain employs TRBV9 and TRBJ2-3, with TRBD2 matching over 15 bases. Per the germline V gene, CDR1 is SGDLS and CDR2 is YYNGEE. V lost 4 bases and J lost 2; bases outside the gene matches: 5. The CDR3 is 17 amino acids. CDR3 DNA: TGTGCCAGCAGCAGAGGACTAGCGGGGGGGTTCACAGATACGCAGTATTTT. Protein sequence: CASSRGLAGGFTDTQYF. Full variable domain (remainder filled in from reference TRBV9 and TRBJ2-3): DSGVTQTPKHLITATGQRVTLRCSPRSGDLSVYWYQQSLDQGLQFLIQYYNGEERAKGNILERFSAQQFPDLHSELNLSSLELGDSALYFCASSRGLAGGFTDTQYFGPGTRLTVL.

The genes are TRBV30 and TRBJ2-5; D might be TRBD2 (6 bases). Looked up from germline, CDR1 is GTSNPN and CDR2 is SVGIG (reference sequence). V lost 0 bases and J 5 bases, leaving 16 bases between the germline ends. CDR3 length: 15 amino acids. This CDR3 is CAWSVGGSAEETQYF. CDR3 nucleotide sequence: TGTGCCTGGAGTGTCGGGGGTTCCGCAGAGGAGACCCAGTACTTC. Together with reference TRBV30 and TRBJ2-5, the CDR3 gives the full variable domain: SQTIHQWPATLVQPVGSPLSLECTVEGTSNPNLYWYRQAAGRGLQLLFYSVGIGQISSEVPQNLSASRPQDRQFILSSKKLLLSDSGFYLCAWSVGGSAEETQYFGPGTRLLVL.

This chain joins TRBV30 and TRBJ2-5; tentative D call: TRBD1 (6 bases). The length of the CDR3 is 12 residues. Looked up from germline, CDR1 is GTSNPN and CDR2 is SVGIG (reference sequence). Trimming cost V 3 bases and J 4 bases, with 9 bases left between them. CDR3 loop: CAWRGAGETQYF. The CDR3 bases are TGTGCCTGGAGGGGGGCGGGAGAGACCCAGTACTTC.

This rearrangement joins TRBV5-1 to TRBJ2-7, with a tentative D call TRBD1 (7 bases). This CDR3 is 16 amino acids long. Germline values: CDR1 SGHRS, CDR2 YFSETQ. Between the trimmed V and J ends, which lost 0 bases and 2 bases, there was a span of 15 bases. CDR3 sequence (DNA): TGCGCCAGCAGCTTGGAGCCAGGGGGGTTCACCTACGAGCAGTACTTC. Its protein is CASSLEPGGFTYEQYF.

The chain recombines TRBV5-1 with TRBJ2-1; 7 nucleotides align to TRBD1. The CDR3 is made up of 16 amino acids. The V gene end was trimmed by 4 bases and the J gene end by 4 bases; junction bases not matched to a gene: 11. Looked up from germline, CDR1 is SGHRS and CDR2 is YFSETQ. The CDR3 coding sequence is TGCGCCAGCAGCCCATCCCGACAGGGTACGTACAATGAGCAGTTCTTC. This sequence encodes CASSPSRQGTYNEQFF.

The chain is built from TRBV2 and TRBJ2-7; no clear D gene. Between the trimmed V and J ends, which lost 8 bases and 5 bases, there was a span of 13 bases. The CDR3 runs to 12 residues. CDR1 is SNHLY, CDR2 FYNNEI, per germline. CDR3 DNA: TGTGCCAGCTCAGTCTCGATCCACGAGCAGTACTTC. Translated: CASSVSIHEQYF.

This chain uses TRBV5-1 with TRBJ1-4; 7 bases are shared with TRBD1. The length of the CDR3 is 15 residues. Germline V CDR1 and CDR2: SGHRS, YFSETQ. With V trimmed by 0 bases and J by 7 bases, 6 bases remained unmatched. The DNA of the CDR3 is TGCGCCAGCAGCTTGGCCTTGTCAGGGGGTGAAAAACTGTTTTTT. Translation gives CASSLALSGGEKLFF.